This TCR beta chain was sequenced during a study of cytomegalovirus exposure and HLA in healthy donors. Profiling relied on immunoSEQ multiplex PCR, and the TCRdb table lists in-frame clones only, not all of them. The sample holds about 150,000 clones; around 84% are singletons and the top ten take approximately 2.2%. Germline V gene lookup returns CDR1 LNHNV and CDR2 YYDKDF (reference sequence). The CDR3 is made up of 15 amino acids. V lost 3 bases, J lost 5 bases, and 9 bases stayed unmatched. The sample consisted of PBMCs. The sequence derives from a human donor in good health. V gene TRBV15 combines with J gene TRBJ1-2, with TRBD1 matching 7 bases. The CDR3 DNA follows: TGTGCCACCAGCAGGGCCCGGACAGGTGGATATGGCTACACCTTC. It encodes CATSRARTGGYGYTF.